Listed below are T cell receptor beta chains from one sample, sequenced in a study of blood T cell repertoires in COVID-19. Repertoires were generated with immunoSEQ multiplex PCR, while TCRdb's copy carries only in-frame clones and drops some. The sample holds some 400,000 clones, 87% seen once. The sequenced sample consisted of peripheral blood. Source of these receptors: a woman aged 55-69 years with COVID-19, enrolled during active disease. The CDR3 runs from the conserved cysteine through the conserved F or W. The D gene is left open where the match is weak. Some rows mark clone size as missing; the rest say once, few, many or name a class of expanded clone.

clone_size	j_call	d_call	v_call	cdr3_length	cdr3_aa	cdr3_nt
-	TRBJ2-2	-	TRBV5-1	14	CASSPGDNTGELFF	TGCGCCAGCAGCCCAGGGGACAACACCGGGGAGCTGTTTTTT
-	TRBJ1-2	TRBD1	TRBV5-8	14	CASSPRQGALGYTF	TGTGCCAGCAGCCCGCGGCAGGGGGCACTTGGCTACACCTTC
-	TRBJ1-3	-	TRBV18	13	CASSAAEGNTIYF	TGTGCCAGCTCAGCCGCTGAGGGAAACACCATATATTTT
-	TRBJ2-7	TRBD1	TRBV7-2	18	CASSLEPPFRDRYYEQYF	TGTGCCAGCAGCTTAGAACCCCCTTTTCGGGACAGATACTACGAGCAGTACTTC
-	TRBJ2-5	-	TRBV6-5	14	CASSWIQGSETQYF	TGTGCCAGCAGTTGGATACAGGGATCCGAGACCCAGTACTTC
-	TRBJ1-4	TRBD1	TRBV6-2/TRBV6-3	15	CASSPRTGYTEKLFF	TGTGCCAGCAGCCCGAGGACAGGGTACACTGAAAAACTGTTTTTT
-	TRBJ1-1	-	TRBV25-1	14	CASRSTGTNYRAFF	TGTGCCAGCCGTAGTACCGGGACAAATTATCGAGCTTTCTTT
-	TRBJ2-7	TRBD1	TRBV3-1/TRBV3-2	16	CASSQGDRLGSYEQYF	TGTGCCAGCAGCCAAGGGGACAGGCTGGGCTCCTACGAGCAGTACTTC
-	TRBJ1-4	-	TRBV18	15	CASSPRGATNEKLFF	TGTGCCAGCTCACCACGGGGAGCAACTAATGAAAAACTGTTTTTT
-	TRBJ1-5	-	TRBV2	14	CASSGTGLNQPQHF	TGTGCCAGCAGTGGCACAGGGCTCAATCAGCCCCAGCATTTT
-	TRBJ1-2	-	TRBV3-1/TRBV3-2	13	CASSARGAYGYTF	TGTGCCAGCAGCGCTCGGGGGGCTTATGGCTACACCTTC
-	TRBJ1-5	TRBD1	TRBV7-8	15	CASSLLNRGVQPQHF	TGTGCCAGCAGCTTATTGAACAGGGGTGTTCAGCCCCAGCATTTT
-	TRBJ1-1	-	TRBV28	14	CASSALTGNTEAFF	TGTGCCAGCAGTGCGCTTACAGGGAACACTGAAGCTTTCTTT
-	TRBJ2-7	-	TRBV2	12	CASKLEGFEQYF	TGTGCCAGCAAACTCGAGGGATTCGAGCAGTACTTC
few	TRBJ1-1	-	TRBV7-9	15	CASSPGGGRHTEAFF	TGTGCCAGCAGCCCTGGTGGGGGGAGGCACACTGAAGCTTTCTTT
-	TRBJ2-1	TRBD2	TRBV7-6	15	CASSLELAGSNEQFF	TGTGCCAGCAGCTTAGAACTAGCGGGGAGCAATGAGCAGTTCTTC
-	TRBJ2-1	TRBD1	TRBV9	12	CASSPHRGEQFF	TGTGCCAGCAGCCCTCACAGGGGGGAGCAGTTCTTC
-	TRBJ2-7	-	TRBV5-1	14	CASKFQGSSYEQYF	TGCGCCAGCAAGTTTCAGGGCAGCTCCTACGAGCAGTACTTC
-	TRBJ1-5	TRBD1	TRBV19	14	CASSEADRGTPQHF	TGTGCCAGTAGTGAAGCGGACAGGGGGACGCCCCAGCATTTT
-	TRBJ1-1	-	TRBV7-9	16	CASSVGVGPSGTEAFF	TGTGCCAGCAGCGTCGGGGTTGGACCCTCAGGCACTGAAGCTTTCTTT
-	TRBJ1-2	-	TRBV4-1	15	CASSQGPGLNYGYTF	TGCGCCAGCAGCCAAGGGCCAGGATTAAATTATGGCTACACCTTC
-	TRBJ1-6	-	TRBV27	14	CASSSTGLNSPLHF	TGTGCCAGCAGTTCGACTGGACTTAATTCACCCCTCCACTTT
-	TRBJ1-2	-	TRBV5-6	12	CASSLEGLGYTF	TGTGCCAGCAGCTTGGAGGGGCTTGGCTACACCTTC
-	TRBJ1-1	-	TRBV29-1	13	CSVEWRMNTEAFF	TGCAGCGTCGAATGGCGGATGAACACTGAAGCTTTCTTT
-	TRBJ1-1	-	TRBV6-2/TRBV6-3	14	CASSRNVENTEAFF	TGTGCCAGCAGCAGAAACGTAGAGAACACTGAAGCTTTCTTT
-	TRBJ1-4	-	TRBV18	15	CASSRNSATNEKLFF	TGTGCCAGCTCACGTAACAGTGCAACTAATGAAAAACTGTTTTTT
-	TRBJ2-1	TRBD2	TRBV14	17	CASSRLGEGSSYNEQFF	TGTGCCAGCAGCCGACTCGGGGAGGGGTCCTCCTACAATGAGCAGTTCTTC
-	TRBJ1-2	-	TRBV14	13	CASSQQGIHGYTF	TGTGCCAGCAGCCAACAGGGCATCCATGGCTACACCTTC
-	TRBJ1-6	TRBD1	TRBV6-5	13	CASDAGGPSPLHF	TGTGCCAGCGATGCAGGGGGACCTTCACCCCTCCACTTT
once	TRBJ1-6	-	TRBV3-1/TRBV3-2	13	CASSHRQPSPLHF	TGTGCCAGCAGCCACCGACAACCTTCACCCCTCCACTTT